This TCR beta chain was identified in a study of tumor and adjacent non-tumor tissue in lung cancer. Comment on this clonotype: Its specificity is not known. At one end the junction does not follow the germline gene, possibly because of a read error.

Findings and limits, study-wide: Patients with more diverse tumor TCRs had worse survival.

No cell sorting was done before RNA was extracted from the tissue. The normal lung tissue was taken more than 3 cm from the tumor edge. Germline V gives CDR1 MNHNY, CDR2 SVGAGI (reference sequence). CDR3 size: 13 residues. The library came from three nested PCR rounds adapted from ARM-PCR protocols. TCRdb called the multiplex PCR reads again in MiXCR, with one record for every CDR3 protein. This sample has 90,000 to 100,000 distinct CDR3 sequences; around three quarters occur once, and the top ten carry more than 25%. The TCR was taken from a man in his 60s with small cell lung cancer. The source material was distant non-tumor lung tissue. The rearrangement links TRBV6-6 to TRBJ1-5; possible D gene TRBD1, 5 bases. The CDR3 nucleotides are TGTGTCAGCAGTTACCAGGGTGGGCAGCCCCAGCATTTT. Its translation: CVSSYQGGQPQHF.